This T cell receptor (beta chain) was retrieved from a study of blood T cell repertoires in COVID-19. Across the whole study: Sources were T cells, B-cell-depleted T cells, or PBMCs; the material itself was cDNA or gDNA.

Profiled with immunoSEQ multiplex PCR; TCRdb holds only in-frame clones, not every one. The profile shows more than 110,000 clones, approximately 80% of them singletons. The sequencing input was PBMCs or T cells enriched from blood (not recorded which). The clonotype comes from a young woman who had been exposed to COVID-19.

CDR3 bases: TGTGCCAGTACCCCACGAGGAGTAGGTTCACCCCTCCACTTT. The encoded protein is CASTPRGVGSPLHF. This rearrangement joins TRBV19 to TRBJ1-6, with unresolved D. This CDR3 has 14 amino acids. The V end was cut by 7 bases, the J end by 9 bases, with 16 bases between. The germline V gene has CDR1 LNHDA and CDR2 SQIVND (reference sequence).